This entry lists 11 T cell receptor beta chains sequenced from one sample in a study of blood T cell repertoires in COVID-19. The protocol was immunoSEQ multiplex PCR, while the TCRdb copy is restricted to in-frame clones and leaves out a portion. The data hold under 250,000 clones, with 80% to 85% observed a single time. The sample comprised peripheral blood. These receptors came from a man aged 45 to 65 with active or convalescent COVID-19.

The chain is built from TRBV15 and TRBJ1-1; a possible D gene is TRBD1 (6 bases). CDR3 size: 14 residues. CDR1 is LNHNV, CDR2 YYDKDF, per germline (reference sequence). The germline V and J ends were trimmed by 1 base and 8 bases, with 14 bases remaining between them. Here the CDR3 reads CATSRARGSAEAFF. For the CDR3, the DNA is TGTGCCACCAGCAGAGCAAGGGGGAGCGCGGAAGCTTTCTTT.

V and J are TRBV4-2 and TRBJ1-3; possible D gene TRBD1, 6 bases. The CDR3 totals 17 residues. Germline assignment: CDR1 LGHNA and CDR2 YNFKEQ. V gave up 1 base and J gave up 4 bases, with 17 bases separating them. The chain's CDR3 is CASSQGVLGHVGNTIYF. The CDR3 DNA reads TGTGCCAGCAGCCAAGGGGTTTTGGGACACGTCGGAAACACCATATATTTT.

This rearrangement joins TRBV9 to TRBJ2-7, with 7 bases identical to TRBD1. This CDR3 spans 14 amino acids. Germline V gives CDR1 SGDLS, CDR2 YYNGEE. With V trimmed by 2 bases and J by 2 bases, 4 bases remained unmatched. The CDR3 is CASSVRTGTYEQYF. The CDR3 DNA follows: TGTGCCAGCAGCGTCCGGACAGGAACCTACGAGCAGTACTTC.

The CDR3: CATSRNPGGRSEKLFF. The CDR3 DNA sequence: TGTGCCACCAGCAGAAACCCAGGGGGAAGGTCCGAAAAACTGTTTTTT. The V gene is TRBV15, the J gene TRBJ1-4, with 7 positions matching TRBD1. Trimming cost V 2 bases and J 8 bases; bases outside gene matches: 11. The CDR3 is made up of 16 amino acids. CDR1 and CDR2 (germline): LNHNV, YYDKDF (reference sequence).

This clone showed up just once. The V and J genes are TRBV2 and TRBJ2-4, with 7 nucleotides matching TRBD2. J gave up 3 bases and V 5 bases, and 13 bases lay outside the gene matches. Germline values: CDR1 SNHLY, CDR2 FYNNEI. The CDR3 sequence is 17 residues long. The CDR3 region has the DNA TGTGCCAGCAGTTCAGAAGCAGTGGGGAGGGTCAAAAACATTCAGTACTTC. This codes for CASSSEAVGRVKNIQYF.

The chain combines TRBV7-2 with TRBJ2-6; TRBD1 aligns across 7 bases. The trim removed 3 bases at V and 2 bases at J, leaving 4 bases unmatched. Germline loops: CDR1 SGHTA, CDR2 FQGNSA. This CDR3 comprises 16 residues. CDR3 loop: CASSFQQGTGANVLTF. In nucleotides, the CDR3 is TGTGCCAGCAGCTTCCAACAGGGGACTGGGGCCAACGTCCTGACTTTC. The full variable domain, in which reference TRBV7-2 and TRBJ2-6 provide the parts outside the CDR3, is GAGVSQSPSNKVTEKGKDVELRCDPISGHTALYWYRQSLGQGLEFLIYFQGNSAPDKSGLPSDRFSAERTGGSVSTLTIQRTQQEDSAVYLCASSFQQGTGANVLTFGAGSRLTVL.

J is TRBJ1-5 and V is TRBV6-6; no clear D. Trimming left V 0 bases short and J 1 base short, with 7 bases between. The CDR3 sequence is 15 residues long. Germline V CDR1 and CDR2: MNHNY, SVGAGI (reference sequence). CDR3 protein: CASSYSAGSNQPQHF. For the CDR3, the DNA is TGTGCCAGCAGTTACTCAGCGGGGAGCAATCAGCCCCAGCATTTT.

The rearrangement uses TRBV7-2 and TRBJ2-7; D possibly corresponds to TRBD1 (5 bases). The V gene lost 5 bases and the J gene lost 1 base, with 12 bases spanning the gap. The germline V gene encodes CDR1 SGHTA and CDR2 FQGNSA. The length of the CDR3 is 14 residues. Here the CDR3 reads CASSPRQGSYEQYF. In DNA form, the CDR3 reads TGTGCCAGCAGCCCGCGGCAGGGTTCCTACGAGCAGTACTTC.

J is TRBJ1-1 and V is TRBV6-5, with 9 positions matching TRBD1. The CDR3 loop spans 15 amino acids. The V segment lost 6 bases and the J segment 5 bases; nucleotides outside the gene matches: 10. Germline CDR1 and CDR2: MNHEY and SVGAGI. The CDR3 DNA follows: TGTGCCAGCAGGTCGACACAGGGGGCGAGGACTGAAGCTTTCTTT. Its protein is CASRSTQGARTEAFF.

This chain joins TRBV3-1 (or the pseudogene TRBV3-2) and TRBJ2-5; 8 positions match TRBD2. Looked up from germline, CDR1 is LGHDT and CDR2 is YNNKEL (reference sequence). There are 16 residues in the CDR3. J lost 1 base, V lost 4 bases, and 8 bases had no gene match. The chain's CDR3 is CASSRRGGGLQETQYF. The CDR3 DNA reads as TGTGCCAGCAGCCGGAGGGGCGGGGGGCTCCAAGAGACCCAGTACTTC.

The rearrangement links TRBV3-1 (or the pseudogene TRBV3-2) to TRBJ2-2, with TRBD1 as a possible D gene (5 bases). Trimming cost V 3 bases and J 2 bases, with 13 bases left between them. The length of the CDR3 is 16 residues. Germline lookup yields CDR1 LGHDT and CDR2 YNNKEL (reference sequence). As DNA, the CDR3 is TGTGCCAGCAGCCAGGCAGGGATAGTAAACACCGGGGAGCTGTTTTTT. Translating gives CASSQAGIVNTGELFF.